Included here is one T cell receptor (beta chain) sequence, with context. The specificity of this receptor is unknown. Per-base qualities were not stored, and no clone one base away is much larger. The data belong to a study of cytomegalovirus exposure and HLA in healthy donors (dated by TCRdb to the late 2010s). Turning to the overall study: An earlier analysis of roughly 500 of the donors reported roughly 270 Gb of sequence data and 117 million unique TCR beta sequences from roughly 180 million T cells. Among about 410 genotyped donors of the cohort, an average of around 250,000 unique TCR beta nucleotide sequences was sequenced per donor, of which roughly 17% were non-productive. The study was designed to test whether signatures of past pathogen exposure could be identified by cataloging public T cell receptors. A few DR-DQ haplotypes were treated as single units for association and clustering because of strong linkage in the cohort. An early release that covered several hundred HLA-typed donors contained approximately 300 gigabases of sequencing data and 85 million to 100 million unique TCR sequences. In the later analysis, no new phenotypic data were used to find candidate immune exposures; instead, reliance was placed on TCR beta sequences and their occurrence across donors. Of the roughly 390 genotyped donors, more than 75% were placed in the genetic ancestry cluster associated with self-reported Caucasian donors. A later genetic analysis used genome-wide SNP genotypes for about 55% of the 666 donors, treating that subset as a discovery cohort. All discovery cohort repertoires had been generated on a single sequencing platform. A separate validation cohort of 100 to 150 different subjects was used in addition to the 666-subject first cohort. Typing coverage varied by locus: 629-630 donors for A, B, C, DRB1 and DQB1; approximately 500 for DQA1; approximately 610 for DPA1; about 450 for DPB1. To study patterns of TCR occurrence, a later analysis re-analyzed previously published TCR beta repertoires from 666 donors and added high-resolution HLA genotyping. Donor age, sex, ethnicity and CMV serostatus were compiled alongside the repertoire data. Class I and class II HLA loci were covered by the typing at four-digit resolution. To predict cytomegalovirus infection status, the study combined high-throughput TCR immunosequencing, statistical association of individual TCRs with disease status, and machine learning. Using immunosequencing, the study profiled T cell repertoires from 500 to 800 subjects and related those repertoires to cytomegalovirus serostatus. An earlier analysis of several hundred of the donors applied high-throughput TCR beta sequencing to assess whether each TCR beta V gene segment acted as functional or pseudogenic.

General findings and caveats noted by the study authors: The study gave a list of about 170 TCR beta chains associated with cytomegalovirus. Across donors, most TCR sequences were observed very rarely, whereas some public TCRs were present in many individuals. Cytomegalovirus status was reported to be diagnosed by the classifier with high specificity and sensitivity in both the original and validation cohorts. The presence/absence analyses assumed that sequencing depth was roughly uniform across donors, and that assumption may not be true. Most CMV-associated TCR beta chains appeared to be HLA-restricted in a later analysis, and the HLA associations seemed to be driven largely by CMV exposure. In a later genetic analysis, fewer N-insertions in productive TCRs were reported among donors in an Asian-associated ancestry cluster than the approximately 710-donor mean. Linkage disequilibrium might explain the correlated functional status among segregating V segments, but an unknown experimental factor could not be excluded. Because counts were too low, roughly 18 rarely observed V segments, including chromosome 9 orphons, were left out of the earlier analysis of some 640 of the donors. In vitro tests confirmed that three of the cytomegalovirus-associated TCR beta chains recognize cytomegalovirus antigens. According to a later analysis, parvovirus B19, influenza, CMV and Epstein-Barr virus appeared linked to several top co-occurrence clusters. A later analysis found that HLA-associated TCR beta chains were more clonally expanded and had lower generation probabilities than equally common non-associated chains. An association between a missense DCLRE1C variant and V-gene and J-gene trimming of TCR beta chains was found in a later genetic analysis and replicated in an independent cohort. Some IMGT-functional V segments, including TRBV6-2 and TRBV6-3, could not be distinguished by the 87-base-pair reads and were therefore excluded. Assigning TCR associations to individual alleles was difficult when HLA alleles, especially DR and DQ, strongly co-occurred. In an earlier analysis of some 540 of the donors, most TCR beta V segments appeared in productive rearrangements about 87% or about 30% of the time, broadly matching IMGT annotations. A group of highly shared sequence variants was considered likely to be a technical artifact of the sequencing pipeline. For the cohort, immune exposure information was limited to CMV serostatus. In this cohort, only TCR beta chains were sequenced, and detectable features were limited by the absence of alpha or paired-chain data. Because some donors lacked HLA typing at each locus, the association tests relied only on the typed subset. It was suggested by the authors that the approach could potentially be generalized to other disease states and immunological phenotypes. A further reported finding was that TCR beta sequences accurately predicted the HLA-A and HLA-B alleles for most subjects in the first cohort. At a false discovery rate of 0.05, a later analysis linked some 18,000 TCR beta sequences to specific HLA alleles. A later analysis found that TCR association rates varied across HLA loci, with DRB1 alleles showing the most associated TCRs and HLA-C alleles the fewest.

From cysteine to phenylalanine, the CDR3 is 12 amino acids long. Of the read, only the CDR3 DNA is kept; its 36 bases are in frame from base 1. V was cut back by 8 bases and J by 6 bases, leaving a gap of 13 bases between them. The germline V gene (reference sequence) sets CDR1 to GTSNPN and CDR2 to SVGIG. The library came from the immunoSEQ multiplex PCR assay. For the multiplex PCR, a mixture combining 60 forward primers for TCR Vbeta segments and 13 reverse primers for TCR Jbeta segments was used. A multiplex PCR assay on genomic DNA amplified the CDR3 region of rearranged TCR beta genes. The amplified TCR beta libraries were sequenced on the Illumina HiSeq System as 87-base-pair reads. Processing in the source paper ran as follows. A later analysis counted approximately 74 million unique TCR beta chains across the 550 to 700 repertoires, and some 12 million of these chains were shared by at least two donors. Raw reads were error-corrected and collapsed into unique sequences with a nearest-neighbor algorithm that merged closely related sequences to remove PCR and sequencing errors. CDR3 sequences were aligned to IMGT reference sequences to assign V, D and J gene segments. Each retained sequence needed at least a six-nucleotide match to both a V gene segment and a J gene segment. Rearrangements were classified as productive when the CDR3 lacked stop codons and remained in frame with V and J, and all other rearrangements were classified as non-productive. CDR3 was defined according to IMGT convention as the region running from the second conserved V-encoded cysteine to the conserved J-encoded phenylalanine. The earlier analysis of some 580 of the donors excluded any sequence lacking an unambiguous match to a single V gene segment. An earlier analysis of 450 to 650 of the donors called V segments functional above 56.7% productive rearrangements and segregating when the between-donor standard deviation exceeded 5%. A statistical classification framework was built for diagnosing cytomegalovirus status from the catalog of TCR beta chain sequences. A later analysis assigned V and J genes by comparing TCR nucleotide sequences with IMGT/GENE-DB human TR gene sequences. A later analysis assigned CDR3 sequences and most-parsimonious VDJ recombination scenarios with the TCRdist pipeline. In a later analysis, each TCR beta chain was defined by its CDR3 amino acid sequence together with its V-gene family, and reads without a unique V-gene family were excluded. As a way to deal with suspected cross-contamination and a sequencing artifact, a later analysis dropped approximately 590 nucleotide sequences that were highly shared and had low generation probability. In a later analysis, a clonal expansion index for each public chain was calculated from normalized within-repertoire ranks of inferred template counts. Generation probabilities in a later analysis came from a VDJ recombination model fitted to out-of-frame rearrangements, and those results were checked against IGoR. In a later analysis, hypergeometric tests were used to score TCR-TCR, TCR-HLA and TCR-CMV co-occurrence, with a repertoire-size bias correction applied to TCR pairs. A later analysis estimated false discovery rates by permuting HLA or CMV assignments 20 times. A later analysis grouped co-occurring TCRs with DBSCAN, adding TCRdist sequence similarity when clustering within HLA-allele-positive subsets. For co-occurrence clustering, repertoires with fewer than 30,000 or more than 120,000 public chains were excluded, along with four to six repertoires with anomalous nucleotide sharing. TCRdb took over this immuneACCESS table, retaining in-frame rearrangements with V and J assigned. Such tables are incomplete; in checked studies, under half of the missing clones stem from an unresolved V gene, and the remainder is unexplained. The D gene and trimming were derived from the DNA, and the V and J assignments and clone size from that table. This sample has some 130,000 clones in its table, and roughly three quarters of those were observed once. The top ten clones comprise about 3.1% of the sample.

In total, more than 500 healthy bone marrow donors made up the cohort. Cohort members were all nominally healthy when sampled, although unrecorded immune exposures were likely present. The donor was CMV seronegative and belonged to the group of 350 to 400 seronegative cohort members. Each donor provided a peripheral blood sample, and peripheral blood mononuclear cells were used for TCR beta sequencing. Genomic DNA extraction from the blood cell samples was performed with the Qiagen DNeasy Blood Extraction Kit. Sample: PBMCs. The chain was built from TRBV30 and TRBJ2-2; 6 matching bases give a weak D call of TRBD1. The receptor was derived from a man aged 35 to 55 in good health and CMV-seronegative. The CDR3 reads as follows: CARGGGAGELFF. In nucleotide form, the sequence is TGTGCCAGAGGGGGTGGGGCCGGGGAGCTGTTTTTT.